This is a list of T cell receptor beta chains from one sample in a study of blood T cell repertoires in COVID-19. Sequenced by immunoSEQ multiplex PCR; TCRdb stores in-frame clones only, minus some. Here the sample spans roughly 100,000 clones, 87% being singletons. Material: peripheral blood. The receptors originated from a man in his forties or fifties in a cohort sampled during active COVID-19. The CDR3 runs from the conserved cysteine through the conserved F or W. The D gene is left open where the match is weak. Expanded clones get a size class; other rows say once, few or many, or leave the size out.

NA	TRBV5-4	NA	TRBJ1-1	TGTGCCAGCAGCTTCGATAGGAACACTGAAGCTTTCTTT	CASSFDRNTEAFF
TRBD2	TRBV10-2	NA	TRBJ2-3	TGCGCCAGCAGTGAAACCGGGGGGAGCACAGATACGCAGTATTTT	CASSETGGSTDTQYF
NA	TRBV5-1	NA	TRBJ1-1	TGCGCCAGCAGCTTGGTTGGGGCAGGGGACACTGAAGCTTTCTTT	CASSLVGAGDTEAFF
TRBD2	TRBV18	NA	TRBJ2-5	TGTGCCAGCTCACCAGGGACTACGATGGAGACCCAGTACTTC	CASSPGTTMETQYF
TRBD1	TRBV6-5	NA	TRBJ1-1	TGTGCCAGCAGTTACTCGGCAGGGGGTTGGACTGAAGCTTTCTTT	CASSYSAGGWTEAFF
NA	TRBV4-1	NA	TRBJ1-4	TGCGCCAGCAGCCAACAGGGGCTTGATGAAAAACTGTTTTTT	CASSQQGLDEKLFF
NA	TRBV14	NA	TRBJ1-2	TGTGCCAGCTCGGAAAGCGGGCGACTATATGGCTACACCTTC	CASSESGRLYGYTF
NA	TRBV6-5	NA	TRBJ1-4	TGTGCCAGCGATAACGGAGGGTCAACTAATGAAAAACTGTTTTTT	CASDNGGSTNEKLFF
NA	TRBV24-1	NA	TRBJ1-2	TGTGCCACCAGTGAACGGGGAGAGGTCTATGGCTACACCTTC	CATSERGEVYGYTF
NA	TRBV15	NA	TRBJ2-5	TGTGCCACCAGCAGAGCGTCCCCCCAAGAGACCCAGTACTTC	CATSRASPQETQYF
NA	TRBV10-3	once	TRBJ2-3	TGTGCCATCAGTGGCCCCGGGGGCACAGATACGCAGTATTTT	CAISGPGGTDTQYF
NA	TRBV9	NA	TRBJ2-3	TGTGCCAGCTCTAAAGCCCTTTCTAGCACAGATACGCAGTATTTT	CASSKALSSTDTQYF
TRBD1	TRBV10-3	NA	TRBJ2-2	TGTGCCATCAAACCGGGACAGGGGAACACCGGGGAGCTGTTTTTT	CAIKPGQGNTGELFF
TRBD1	TRBV19	NA	TRBJ1-5	TGTGCCAGTAGTAAGGGGGCGACCCGCAATCAGCCCCAGCATTTT	CASSKGATRNQPQHF
TRBD1	TRBV19	NA	TRBJ1-1	TGTGCCAGTAGGCCCGGGACAGGATTAGGGTCCACTGAAGCTTTCTTT	CASRPGTGLGSTEAFF
NA	TRBV6-5	NA	TRBJ1-3	TGTGCCAGCAGGACAGGTGGAAACACCATATATTTT	CASRTGGNTIYF
TRBD2	TRBV7-2	NA	TRBJ2-7	TGTGCCAGCAGCTCCTCAGTTGGGGGGGTGTACTTC	CASSSSVGGVYF
NA	TRBV19	NA	TRBJ2-7	TGTGCCAGTAGTCCGGGTCCCGGGGGACAGAGCTACGAGCAGTACTTC	CASSPGPGGQSYEQYF
NA	TRBV2	few	TRBJ1-2	TGTGCCAGCAGTGAAGCGCGGCAGCCGCGAGTATATGGCTACACCTTC	CASSEARQPRVYGYTF
NA	TRBV18	NA	TRBJ1-4	TGTGCCAGCTCGGACAGCGATAATGAAAAACTGTTTTTT	CASSDSDNEKLFF
TRBD1	TRBV5-4	few	TRBJ1-2	TGTGCCAGCAGCCGACAGGGGAACTATGGCTACACCTTC	CASSRQGNYGYTF
NA	TRBV28	NA	TRBJ1-1	TGTGCCAGCAGTCTACCAGGGTTGGGTGAAGCTTTCTTT	CASSLPGLGEAFF
TRBD2	TRBV6-5	NA	TRBJ2-3	TGTGCCAGCAGTCCCCTAGCGGGGGGCACAGATACGCAGTATTTT	CASSPLAGGTDTQYF
NA	TRBV3-1/TRBV3-2	NA	TRBJ2-3	TGTGCCAGCAGCCAGCTCTCCTACGTTGCACATACGCAGTATTTT	CASSQLSYVAHTQYF
NA	TRBV2	NA	TRBJ2-3	TGTGCCAGCGGCCTAGGGGGGGGCATGGCAGATACGCAGTATTTT	CASGLGGGMADTQYF
NA	TRBV20-1	NA	TRBJ2-3	TGCAGTGCTGGGCGGGGCGGTACGCAGTATTTT	CSAGRGGTQYF
NA	TRBV6-5	NA	TRBJ2-2	TGTGCCAGCAGTTCAGGGATAGCCGGGGAGCTGTTTTTT	CASSSGIAGELFF
NA	TRBV19	NA	TRBJ2-5	TGTGCCAGTAGTATAGTGCCGGGGCAAGAGACCCAGTACTTC	CASSIVPGQETQYF
NA	TRBV7-3	NA	TRBJ2-2	TGTGCCAGCAGCTTAGCGGGGTTGAACACCGGGGAGCTGTTTTTT	CASSLAGLNTGELFF
TRBD1	TRBV5-1	NA	TRBJ1-5	TGCGCCAGCAGCCTACAGGGGAATCAGCCCCAGCATTTT	CASSLQGNQPQHF
NA	TRBV7-8	NA	TRBJ1-6	TGTGCCAGCAGCCCGCCACTACAGGGATCCTATAATTCACCCCTCCACTTT	CASSPPLQGSYNSPLHF
NA	TRBV20-1	NA	TRBJ2-3	TGCAGTGCTGGGGCCGGGGGTACGCAGTATTTT	CSAGAGGTQYF
NA	TRBV7-9	many	TRBJ2-5	TGTGCCAGCAGCTTAAGTCTAGGAGTCCAAGAGACCCAGTACTTC	CASSLSLGVQETQYF
TRBD1	TRBV19	NA	TRBJ1-1	TGTGCCAGTAGTATGACAGGGGTCACTGAAGCTTTCTTT	CASSMTGVTEAFF
TRBD1	TRBV6-5	NA	TRBJ2-5	TGTGCCAGCAGTTACGCGACAGGGGAGGAGACCCAGTACTTC	CASSYATGEETQYF
TRBD2	TRBV11-1	NA	TRBJ2-3	TGTGCCAGCAGCTCCCAGCGGGGGGGCACAGATACGCAGTATTTT	CASSSQRGGTDTQYF
NA	TRBV15	NA	TRBJ1-2	TGTGCCACCAGCAGGGACAGCTATGGCTACACCTTC	CATSRDSYGYTF
TRBD1	TRBV3-1/TRBV3-2	NA	TRBJ2-4	TGTGCCAGCAGCCATGGGACAGGCAAAAACATTCAGTACTTC	CASSHGTGKNIQYF
NA	TRBV6-5	NA	TRBJ1-5	TGTGCCAGCAGTTACTCCCCGGGACTGGATCAGCCCCAGCATTTT	CASSYSPGLDQPQHF
TRBD1	TRBV14	NA	TRBJ1-4	TGTGCCAGCAGCCAAGACCGGACAGGGCTCAAGGGTAATGAAAAACTGTTTTTT	CASSQDRTGLKGNEKLFF
TRBD1	TRBV7-2	once	TRBJ2-7	TGTGCCAGCACCTGGACAGGGCCCACCTACGAGCAGTACTTC	CASTWTGPTYEQYF
TRBD1	TRBV6-2/TRBV6-3	NA	TRBJ2-4	TGTGCCAGCAGCCGGACAGGGGGCAAAAACATTCAGTACTTC	CASSRTGGKNIQYF
TRBD1	TRBV5-8	NA	TRBJ2-3	TGTGCCAGCAGCCAGGGGGATGGCACAGATACGCAGTATTTT	CASSQGDGTDTQYF